This T cell receptor (beta chain) was found in a study of identical twins. Points from the study as a whole: Memory repertoires showed no such pattern, whereas abundant cord blood beta clonotypes carried fewer insertions.

With 3 bases removed from V and 2 bases from J, the gap between germline ends came to 12 bases. The germline V gene has CDR1 MNHNS and CDR2 SASEGT. CDR3 length: 15 amino acids. To note about this clonotype: The antigen remains undetermined.

In TCRdb, the 5' RACE reads were re-called with MiXCR into one record per CDR3 protein. The table has nearly 900,000 distinct CDR3 sequences, roughly an eighth seen once. No donor was unhealthy or non-Caucasian. This sample was shared with a second study, whose subject was yellow fever vaccine responses in identical twins.

The sequencing sample was made of PBMCs. The receptor's source is a woman under 30 in good health. The chain uses TRBV6-1 and TRBJ2-3, with D uncertain. CDR3 region: CASSEGQTLTDTQYF. The DNA of the CDR3 is TGTGCCAGCAGTGAGGGCCAAACTCTCACAGATACGCAGTATTTT.